One and the same sample provided the 18 T cell receptor beta chains below, sequenced in a study of CD8 T cells in ankylosing spondylitis. TCRdb analysed the 5' RACE reads with MiXCR anew, one entry per CDR3 protein. Counted here are 250,000 to 300,000 distinct CDR3 sequences, 18% occurring once; the ten biggest clones make up about a third. The sequenced material came from blood, either unsorted or a sorted T cell fraction (not recorded which). The receptors were gathered from a male donor with ankylosing spondylitis or in good health (not recorded which).

This clonotype came up many times. The chain recombines TRBV29-1 with TRBJ2-4; D remains ambiguous. Trimming stripped 4 bases from V and 1 base from J, with 5 bases between. Germline CDR1 and CDR2: SQVTM and ANQGSEA. The CDR3 sequence is 12 residues long. In nucleotides, the CDR3 is TGCAGCGTTGTGGCGGCCAAAAACATTCAGTACTTC. It is translated as CSVVAAKNIQYF.

This clonotype was recorded many times. The gene calls are TRBV12-3 or TRBV12-4 and TRBJ2-3; TRBD1 is a possible D gene (5 bases). Between the trimmed V and J ends, which lost 6 bases and 0 bases, there was a span of 19 bases. This CDR3 spans 17 amino acids. CDR3 DNA: TGTGCCAGCAGGCCCGTAAATAGGGGAAAGAGCACAGATACGCAGTATTTT. As protein: CASRPVNRGKSTDTQYF.

The chain is built from TRBV4-1 and TRBJ1-2; TRBD1 is a possible D gene (5 bases). The V end lost 4 bases, the J end lost 4 bases, and 25 bases lay between the germline ends. Germline assignment: CDR1 MGHRA and CDR2 YSYEKL. CDR3 length equals 18 residues. The CDR3 DNA sequence: TGCGCCAGCAGCCCCGGGCCCAGGGTCGGCGCCGACGGCTATGGCTACACCTTC. This codes for CASSPGPRVGADGYGYTF.

This clonotype was detected a few times. The chain has TRBV20-1 and TRBJ2-7; 8 bases agree with TRBD1. The CDR3 covers 13 residues. With V trimmed by 4 bases and J by 5 bases, 7 bases remained unmatched. CDR1 DFQATT and CDR2 SNEGSKA come from the germline V gene (reference sequence). The CDR3 DNA follows: TGCAGTGCTACGGAGACAGGGGCAAACGAGCAGTACTTC. Its protein product is CSATETGANEQYF.

This clonotype was detected a few times. This chain uses TRBV4-1 with TRBJ2-1; 8 nucleotides align to TRBD1. Germline CDR1 is MGHRA and CDR2 is YSYEKL. Unmatched junction bases numbered 7, after V lost 0 bases and J lost 6 bases. This CDR3 comprises 16 residues. CDR3 coding DNA: TGCGCCAGCAGCCAAGATCCAGGGGGCATAGGCAATGAGCAGTTCTTC. Translated: CASSQDPGGIGNEQFF.

The chain is built from TRBV10-3 and TRBJ2-2, with 7 bases lining up with TRBD1. CDR1 ENHRY and CDR2 SYGVKD come from the germline V gene. After removal of 3 bases from V and 1 base from J, the junction contained 5 bases not matched to a gene. This CDR3 is 16 amino acids long. CDR3 region: CAISDAGTENTGELFF. As DNA, the CDR3 is TGTGCCATCAGTGACGCCGGGACAGAGAACACCGGGGAGCTGTTTTTT.

This clonotype was counted at least ten times. V is TRBV29-1 and J is TRBJ2-7, with 8 bases that match TRBD1. Trimming removed 6 bases from V and 4 bases from J; junction bases left unmatched: 8. The CDR3 extends over 13 amino acids. The V gene's germline CDR1 is SQVTM and CDR2 ANQGSEA. CDR3 sequence reads: CSVRTGSRYEQYF. Written as DNA, the CDR3 is TGCAGCGTAAGGACAGGGAGTCGGTACGAGCAGTACTTC.

This clonotype was counted a few times. The genes are TRBV6-1 and TRBJ2-1; 10 positions match TRBD2. Germline CDR1 is MNHNS and CDR2 is SASEGT. The CDR3 sequence is 15 residues long. After removal of 6 bases from V and 6 bases from J, the junction contained 8 bases not matched to a gene. The CDR3 here is CASRTLAGVFNEQFF. In nucleotides, the CDR3 is TGTGCCAGCAGGACGCTAGCGGGAGTTTTCAATGAGCAGTTCTTC.

This clonotype was seen a few times. The chain carries TRBV29-1 and TRBJ2-3; D is possibly TRBD2 (5 bases). V was shortened by 0 bases and J by 0 bases, with 13 bases between the two germline ends. There are 16 residues in the CDR3. Germline V gene data show CDR1 as SQVTM and CDR2 as ANQGSEA. In DNA, the CDR3 is TGCAGCGTTGAAGATCCGATAGCGACTAGCACAGATACGCAGTATTTT. This gives the protein CSVEDPIATSTDTQYF.

The V and J genes are TRBV6-2 or TRBV6-3 and TRBJ1-1; no clear D. Germline V lookup: CDR1 MNHEY, CDR2 SVGEGT. V was clipped by 2 bases and J by 4 bases, with 11 bases between them. The CDR3 extends over 14 amino acids. CDR3 nucleotide sequence: TGTGCCAGCAGTTACGGCTCCTGGGGCACTGAAGCTTTCTTT. Its protein is CASSYGSWGTEAFF.

There are a few counts of this clonotype. DNA of the CDR3: TGTGCCAGTGACAGCCCTTTTACTAATGAGCAGTTCTTC. It is translated as CASDSPFTNEQFF. The chain carries TRBV12-3 or TRBV12-4 and TRBJ2-1; D might be TRBD1 (5 bases). This CDR3 is built from 13 residues. With 9 bases removed from V and 7 bases from J, the gap between germline ends came to 16 bases.

This clonotype was detected many times. The chain joins TRBV9 to TRBJ2-7; D might be TRBD1 or TRBD2, each matching 5 bases. Trimming took off 7 bases at V and 0 bases at J, with 11 bases between the two ends. The CDR3 is 13 amino acids. The V gene's germline CDR1 is SGDLS and CDR2 YYNGEE. The CDR3 DNA sequence: TGTGCCAGCGGGGACGGACTCTCCTACGAGCAGTACTTC. Residues: CASGDGLSYEQYF.

The rearrangement joins TRBV7-8 to TRBJ2-1; TRBD2 agrees at 8 bases. Germline trimming cut 5 bases from V and 0 bases from J; bases unmatched to any gene: 9. CDR3 size: 17 residues. The germline gives CDR1 SGHVS, CDR2 FQNEAQ. Here the CDR3 DNA reads TGTGCCAGCAGCCATGACCTTAGCGGGAACTCCTACAATGAGCAGTTCTTC. It codes for CASSHDLSGNSYNEQFF.

The V call is TRBV12-3 or TRBV12-4, the J call TRBJ2-6; D is unclear. Trimming took 5 bases from V and 0 from J, leaving 8 bases between them. CDR3 size: 15 residues. CDR3 region: CASSPPGSGANVLTF. The CDR3 region has the DNA TGTGCCAGCAGTCCGCCGGGCTCTGGGGCCAACGTCCTGACTTTC.

This clonotype is a singleton in its sample. The chain combines TRBV7-6 with TRBJ2-1, with 9 bases identical to TRBD2. The CDR3 loop spans 17 amino acids. V lost 0 bases and J lost 5; bases outside the gene matches: 8. The germline V gene encodes CDR1 SGHVS and CDR2 FNYEAQ. In DNA form, the CDR3 reads TGTGCCAGCAGCTTAGCGTTGAGCGGGAGGCACAACAATGAGCAGTTCTTC. Encoded protein: CASSLALSGRHNNEQFF. The whole variable domain, filled in from reference TRBV7-6 and TRBJ2-1, reads GAGVSQSPRYKVTKRGQDVALRCDPISGHVSLYWYRQALGQGPEFLTYFNYEAQQDKSGLPNDRFSAERPEGSISTLTIQRTEQRDSAMYRCASSLALSGRHNNEQFFGPGTRLTVL.

This clonotype was recorded once. This chain links TRBV5-4 with TRBJ2-1, with 9 bases lining up with TRBD1. Trimming removed 7 bases from V and 7 bases from J; junction bases left unmatched: 18. CDR1 is SGHNT and CDR2 is YYREEE in the germline V gene (reference sequence). The CDR3 extends over 17 amino acids. This CDR3 is CASSPLAGTGILNEQFF. The CDR3 DNA is TGTGCCAGCTCCCCATTAGCCGGGACAGGGATTTTGAATGAGCAGTTCTTC.

This clonotype was found many times. V gene TRBV5-1 combines with J gene TRBJ2-7, with D perhaps TRBD1 (6 bases). The germline CDR1 and CDR2 sequences are SGHRS and YFSETQ. The CDR3 is made up of 14 amino acids. The V end lost 0 bases, the J end lost 2 bases, and 9 bases lay between the germline ends. Here the CDR3 reads CASSLGTEPYEQYF. The CDR3 region has the DNA TGCGCCAGCAGCTTGGGGACAGAGCCCTACGAGCAGTACTTC. The full variable domain, with the rest looked up from reference TRBV5-1 and TRBJ2-7, is KAGVTQTPRYLIKTRGQQVTLSCSPISGHRSVSWYQQTPGQGLQFLFEYFSETQRNKGNFPGRFSGRQFSNSRSEMNVSTLELGDSALYLCASSLGTEPYEQYFGPGTRLTVT.

The rearrangement uses TRBV4-1 and TRBJ2-7; TRBD2 aligns across 10 bases. The V gene end was trimmed by 1 base and the J gene end by 0 bases; junction bases not matched to a gene: 3. The CDR3 runs to 16 residues. From germline, CDR1 is MGHRA and CDR2 YSYEKL. The DNA of the CDR3 is TGCGCCAGCAGCCAAGGGACTAGCGGAGTCTCCTACGAGCAGTACTTC. This gives the protein CASSQGTSGVSYEQYF.